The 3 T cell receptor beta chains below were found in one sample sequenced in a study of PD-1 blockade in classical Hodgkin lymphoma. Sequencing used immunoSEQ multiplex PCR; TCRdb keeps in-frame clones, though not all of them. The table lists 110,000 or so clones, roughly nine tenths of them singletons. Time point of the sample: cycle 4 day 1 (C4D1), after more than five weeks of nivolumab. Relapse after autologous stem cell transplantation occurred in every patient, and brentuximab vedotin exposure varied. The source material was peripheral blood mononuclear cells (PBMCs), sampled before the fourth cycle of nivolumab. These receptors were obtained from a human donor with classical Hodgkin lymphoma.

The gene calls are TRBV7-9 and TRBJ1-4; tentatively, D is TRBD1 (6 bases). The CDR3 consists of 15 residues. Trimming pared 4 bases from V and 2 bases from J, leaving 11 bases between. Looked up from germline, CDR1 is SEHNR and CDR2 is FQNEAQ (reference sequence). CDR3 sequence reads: CASSYPTGTNEKLFF. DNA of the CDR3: TGTGCCAGCAGCTACCCTACAGGGACTAATGAAAAACTGTTTTTT.

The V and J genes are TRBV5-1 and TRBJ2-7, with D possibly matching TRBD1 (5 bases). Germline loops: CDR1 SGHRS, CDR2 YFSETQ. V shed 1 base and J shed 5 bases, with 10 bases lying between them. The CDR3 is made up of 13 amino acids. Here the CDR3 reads CASSLLRVDEQYF. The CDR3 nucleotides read TGCGCCAGCAGCTTGCTCAGGGTCGACGAGCAGTACTTC.

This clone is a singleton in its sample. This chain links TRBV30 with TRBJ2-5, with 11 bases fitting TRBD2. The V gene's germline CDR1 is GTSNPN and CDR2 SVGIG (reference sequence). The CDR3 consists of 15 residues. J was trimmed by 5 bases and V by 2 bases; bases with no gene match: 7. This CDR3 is CAWSTSGSTVETQYF. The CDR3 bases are TGTGCCTGGAGTACTAGCGGGAGTACTGTCGAGACCCAGTACTTC.